These 4 T cell receptor beta chains share one sample of origin, sequenced in a study of blood T cells in healthy people across ages. PCR was performed a second time for roughly 7 to 12 cycles using a sample-barcoded 5' primer and a J-beta primer mix. TCRdb analysed the 5' RACE reads with MiXCR anew, one entry per CDR3 protein. The sample comprises 800,000 or so distinct CDR3 sequences, 25% of which are singletons, and roughly 3.5% rests with the top ten. The data also belong to a second study, concerning T cells of mothers and their children.

The sequenced sample was blood. The origin of the receptors is a boy younger than 18 in good health.

A few counts support this clonotype. V usage is TRBV20-1 and J usage is TRBJ2-1; 7 bases agree with TRBD2. Germline CDR1 DFQATT, CDR2 SNEGSKA (reference sequence). This CDR3 is built from 20 residues. The J segment lost 2 bases and the V segment lost 2 bases, leaving 21 bases of the junction unmatched. The CDR3 DNA sequence: TGCAGTGCTAGATCGGCCGGGGAGGGTCGGGGCAGGTCTCCCTACAATGAGCAGTTCTTC. Residues: CSARSAGEGRGRSPYNEQFF.

This clonotype was observed a handful of times. V gene TRBV6-5 combines with J gene TRBJ2-5; D uncertain. V lost 2 bases and J lost 5, with 6 bases in between. The V gene's germline CDR1 is MNHEY and CDR2 SVGAGI. The CDR3 loop spans 12 amino acids. In DNA form, the CDR3 reads TGTGCCAGCAGTTACGATCTGGAGACCCAGTACTTC. This sequence encodes CASSYDLETQYF.

This sequence joins TRBV29-1 and TRBJ2-1, with D hard to call. Trimming took off 7 bases at V and 0 bases at J, with 10 bases between the two ends. This CDR3 is 13 amino acids long. CDR1 and CDR2 from the germline V gene are SQVTM and ANQGSEA. CDR3 loop: CSAPTSSYNEQFF. CDR3 DNA sequence: TGCAGCGCCCCGACCAGCTCCTACAATGAGCAGTTCTTC.

The chain combines TRBV27 with TRBJ1-2; 9 bases fit TRBD1. Trimming at V came to 6 bases and at J to 4 bases, leaving 9 bases not matched to a gene. Germline lookup yields CDR1 MNHEY and CDR2 SMNVEV (reference sequence). This CDR3 is 15 amino acids long. Here the CDR3 DNA reads TGTGCCAGCAGGACAGGGGGGAGAGGGGGCTATGGCTACACCTTC. It is translated as CASRTGGRGGYGYTF.